This T cell receptor (beta chain) stems from a study of breast tumors, draining lymph nodes, adjacent tissues. From germline, CDR1 is SGHTA and CDR2 FQGNSA. V dropped 6 bases and J dropped 4; count of bases not matched to a gene: 10. The CDR3 covers 16 residues. Axillary draining lymph nodes of breast cancer patients supplied the node samples. This clonotype has at least ten counts. Its antigen remains unknown. Findings and limits, study-wide: That most tumor T cells come from lymph nodes remained unproven. Compared with basal-like, luminal-like tumors shared significantly more repertoire with nontumor tissue. The data were judged consistent with most tumor T cells coming from lymph node and expanding in tumor. Tumors had less TCR diversity than lymph nodes, more than nontumor tissue.

TCRdb re-derived calls from the multiplex PCR reads in MiXCR, one entry per CDR3 protein. The table records some 85,000 distinct CDR3 sequences, roughly 30% of them present only once. V and J are TRBV7-2 and TRBJ2-3; 10 bases are shared with TRBD1. This clonotype was sampled from a female donor with breast cancer. Some clones in this sample may be carry-over from other donors' samples. Material for sequencing was axillary lymph node tissue. The CDR3 is CASSWTGGGSPDTQYF. In DNA form, the CDR3 reads TGTGCCAGCAGTTGGACAGGGGGGGGGTCCCCAGATACGCAGTATTTT.